These 11 T cell receptor beta chains were sequenced from one sample in a study of blood T cell repertoires in COVID-19. Sequenced by immunoSEQ multiplex PCR; TCRdb stores in-frame clones only, minus some. The sample contains roughly 360,000 clones, roughly 90% of which appear only once. Sequences were obtained from PBMCs or T cells enriched from blood (not recorded which). These receptor sequences come from a young woman with acute COVID-19.

This chain uses TRBV5-1 with TRBJ1-2; TRBD1 agrees at 7 bases. CDR3 size: 16 residues. The germline CDR1 and CDR2 sequences are SGHRS and YFSETQ. The trim removed 5 bases at V and 4 bases at J, leaving 14 bases unmatched. CDR3 DNA sequence: TGCGCCAGCAGTTTAGGGGGACAGTCACCGAGCTATGGCTACACCTTC. Translation: CASSLGGQSPSYGYTF.

This clone was counted at least ten times. Germline and junction disagree at one end, which may indicate a read error. The chain couples TRBV6-4 to TRBJ2-1, with TRBD2 matching 11 bases. The germline CDR1 and CDR2 sequences are MRHNA and SNTAGT. The CDR3 sequence is 13 residues long. In nucleotides, the CDR3 is TGTGCCAGCAGTGACTTAATAGCGGGGGGGTTAATCTTC. Translating gives CASSDLIAGGLIF.

The V call is TRBV12-3 or TRBV12-4, the J call TRBJ1-2, with TRBD1 matching 8 bases. The CDR3 length is 12 residues. With V trimmed by 4 bases and J by 8 bases, 3 bases remained unmatched. The CDR3 loop reads CASSWTGKGYTF. The DNA of the CDR3 is TGTGCCAGCAGTTGGACAGGGAAGGGCTACACCTTC.

CDR3 sequence reads: CASSPTGRYTDTQYF. The CDR3 DNA reads as TGTGCCAGCAGCCCGACAGGGAGGTACACAGATACGCAGTATTTT. The chain employs TRBV7-2 and TRBJ2-3, with a weak D call TRBD1 (7 bases). Trimming stripped 5 bases from V and 2 bases from J, with 14 bases between. Germline V gene sequence: CDR1 SGHTA, CDR2 FQGNSA. This CDR3 contains 15 residues.

The V call is TRBV6-2 or TRBV6-3, the J call TRBJ2-7; weak D call: TRBD2 (6 bases). Germline V lookup: CDR1 MNHEY, CDR2 SVGEGT. V dropped 2 bases and J dropped 2 bases, with 13 bases sitting between them. The CDR3 length is 15 residues. The CDR3 loop reads CASSYRLERTYEQYF. CDR3 nucleotides: TGTGCCAGCAGTTACAGACTAGAGAGGACCTACGAGCAGTACTTC.

This clone was seen a single time. The gene calls are TRBV5-1 and TRBJ2-3; TRBD2 matches at 10 bases. Trimming removed 4 bases from V and 2 bases from J; junction bases left unmatched: 7. This CDR3 has 16 amino acids. The germline V gene has CDR1 SGHRS and CDR2 YFSETQ. The CDR3 coding sequence is TGCGCCAGCAGCGCGTCAGCGGGGGGGCTCACAGATACGCAGTATTTT. Encoded protein: CASSASAGGLTDTQYF.

The V and J genes are TRBV27 and TRBJ1-4; TRBD1 agrees at 8 bases. CDR3 length equals 17 residues. The germline gives CDR1 MNHEY, CDR2 SMNVEV (reference sequence). Losses at the gene ends were 5 bases for V and 3 bases for J; bases not matched to a gene: 11. The chain's CDR3 is CASSPTRTGRANEKLFF. For the CDR3, the DNA is TGTGCCAGCAGTCCAACCCGGACAGGGAGGGCTAATGAAAAACTGTTTTTT.

This clone was seen only once. The chain employs TRBV2 and TRBJ1-1, with a tentative D call TRBD1 (6 bases). Per germline, CDR1 SNHLY and CDR2 FYNNEI. Trimming took 5 bases from V and 1 from J, leaving 17 bases between them. The CDR3 extends over 16 amino acids. The CDR3 loop is CASSLFTGTKNTEAFF. The CDR3 nucleotides read TGTGCCAGCAGTCTATTTACCGGGACAAAGAACACTGAAGCTTTCTTT.

This clone came up once. This chain joins TRBV12-3 or TRBV12-4 and TRBJ1-1, with a weak D call TRBD1 (5 bases). Trimming left V 5 bases short and J 1 base short, with 8 bases between. CDR3 size: 13 residues. CDR3 DNA sequence: TGTGCCAGCAGTATCGGACAGAACACTGAAGCTTTCTTT. Protein sequence: CASSIGQNTEAFF.

V usage is TRBV19 and J usage is TRBJ2-1, with 9 bases identical to TRBD2. Trimming at V came to 2 bases and at J to 3 bases, leaving 8 bases not matched to a gene. Germline V gene lookup returns CDR1 LNHDA and CDR2 SQIVND (reference sequence). CDR3 length equals 17 residues. CDR3 DNA sequence: TGTGCCAGTAGTATACGGTTAGCGGGGGAGGTCTACAATGAGCAGTTCTTC. Protein: CASSIRLAGEVYNEQFF.

V and J are TRBV2 and TRBJ2-2; 14 nucleotides line up with TRBD2. V gave up 8 bases and J gave up 0 bases; unmatched junction bases: 8. Per the germline V gene, CDR1 is SNHLY and CDR2 is FYNNEI. The CDR3 contains 18 residues. CDR3 DNA sequence: TGTGCCAGCTATTGGACTAGCGGGGGGTCCGCGAACACCGGGGAGCTGTTTTTT. This sequence encodes CASYWTSGGSANTGELFF. Supplemented by reference TRBV2 and TRBJ2-2, the full variable domain reads EPEVTQTPSHQVTQMGQEVILRCVPISNHLYFYWYRQILGQKVEFLVSFYNNEISEKSEIFDDQFSVERPDGSNFTLKIRSTKLEDSAMYFCASYWTSGGSANTGELFFGEGSRLTVL.